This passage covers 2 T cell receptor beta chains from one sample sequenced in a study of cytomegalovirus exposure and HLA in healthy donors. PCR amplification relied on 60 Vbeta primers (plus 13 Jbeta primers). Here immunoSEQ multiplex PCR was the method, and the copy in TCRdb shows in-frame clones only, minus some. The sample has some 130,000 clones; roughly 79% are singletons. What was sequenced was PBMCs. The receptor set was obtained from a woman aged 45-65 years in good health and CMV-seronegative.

CDR3 in amino acids: CASSWGLAGWTFF. CDR3 in DNA: TGTGCCAGCAGCTGGGGGCTGGCCGGTTGGACTTTCTTT. The rearrangement joins TRBV5-8 to TRBJ1-1, with a weak D call TRBD1 (6 bases). With 3 bases removed from V and 12 bases from J, the gap between germline ends came to 18 bases. CDR1 is SGHTS and CDR2 is YDEGEE in the germline V gene. CDR3 length equals 13 residues.

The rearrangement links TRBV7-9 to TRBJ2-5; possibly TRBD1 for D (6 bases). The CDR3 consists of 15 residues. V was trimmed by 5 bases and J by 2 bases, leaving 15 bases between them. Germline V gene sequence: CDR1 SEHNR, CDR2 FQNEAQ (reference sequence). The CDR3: CASSRTDQGQETQYF. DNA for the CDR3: TGTGCCAGCAGCCGCACGGATCAGGGGCAAGAGACCCAGTACTTC. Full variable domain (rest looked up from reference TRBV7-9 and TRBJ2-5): DTGVSQNPRHKITKRGQNVTFRCDPISEHNRLYWYRQTLGQGPEFLTYFQNEAQLEKSRLLSDRFSAERPKGSFSTLEIQRTEQGDSAMYLCASSRTDQGQETQYFGPGTRLLVL.